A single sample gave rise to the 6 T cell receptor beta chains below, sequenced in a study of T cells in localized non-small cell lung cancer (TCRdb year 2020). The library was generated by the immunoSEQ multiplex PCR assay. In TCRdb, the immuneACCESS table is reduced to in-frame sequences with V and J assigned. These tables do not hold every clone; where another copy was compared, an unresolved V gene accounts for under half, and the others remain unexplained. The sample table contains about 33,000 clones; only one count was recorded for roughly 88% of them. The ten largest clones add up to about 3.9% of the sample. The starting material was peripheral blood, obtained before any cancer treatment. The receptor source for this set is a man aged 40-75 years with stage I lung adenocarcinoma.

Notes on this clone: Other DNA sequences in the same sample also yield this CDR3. This CDR3 reads CASSSTGGAYNEQFF. Here the CDR3 DNA reads TGTGCCAGCAGTTCTACGGGGGGGGCTTACAATGAGCAGTTCTTC. The gene calls are TRBV6-6 and TRBJ2-1; TRBD2 matches 8 bases. V shed 4 bases, J shed 4 bases, and the junction held 6 bases outside the gene matches. Germline V gives CDR1 MNHNY, CDR2 SVGAGI (reference sequence). The CDR3 has 15 amino acids.

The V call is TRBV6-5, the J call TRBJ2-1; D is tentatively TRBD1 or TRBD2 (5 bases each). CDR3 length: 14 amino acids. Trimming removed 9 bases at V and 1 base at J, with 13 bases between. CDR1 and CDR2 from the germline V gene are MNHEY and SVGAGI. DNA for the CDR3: TGTGCCAGTCGGGGCCAGGGTTCCTACAATGAGCAGTTCTTC. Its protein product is CASRGQGSYNEQFF.

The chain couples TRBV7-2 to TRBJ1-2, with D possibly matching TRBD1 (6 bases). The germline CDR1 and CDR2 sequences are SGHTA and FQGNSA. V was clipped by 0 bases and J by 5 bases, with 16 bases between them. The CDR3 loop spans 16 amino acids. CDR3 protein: CASSLASQGRLYGYTF. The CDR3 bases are TGTGCCAGCAGCTTAGCCTCACAGGGAAGATTGTATGGCTACACCTTC.

DNA for the CDR3: TGTGCCAGTCAAACTACAGGTATCGCCGGGGAGCTGTTTTTT. Translation gives CASQTTGIAGELFF. The chain carries TRBV2 and TRBJ2-2, with a tentative D call TRBD1 (5 bases). The V and J ends lost 9 bases and 6 bases respectively, with 17 bases between them. This CDR3 has 14 amino acids. CDR1 and CDR2 (germline): SNHLY, FYNNEI.

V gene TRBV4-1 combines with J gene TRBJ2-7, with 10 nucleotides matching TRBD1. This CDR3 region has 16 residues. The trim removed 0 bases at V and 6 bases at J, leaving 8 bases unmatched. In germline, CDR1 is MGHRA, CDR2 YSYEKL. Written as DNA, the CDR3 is TGCGCCAGCAGCCAAGATCCCGGGACAGGGGATGGCGAGCAGTACTTC. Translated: CASSQDPGTGDGEQYF.

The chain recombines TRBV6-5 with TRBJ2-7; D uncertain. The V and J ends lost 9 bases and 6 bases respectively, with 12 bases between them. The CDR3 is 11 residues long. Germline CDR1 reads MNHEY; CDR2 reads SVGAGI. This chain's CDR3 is CASCPQVEQYF. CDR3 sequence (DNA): TGTGCCAGTTGCCCCCAGGTCGAGCAGTACTTC.